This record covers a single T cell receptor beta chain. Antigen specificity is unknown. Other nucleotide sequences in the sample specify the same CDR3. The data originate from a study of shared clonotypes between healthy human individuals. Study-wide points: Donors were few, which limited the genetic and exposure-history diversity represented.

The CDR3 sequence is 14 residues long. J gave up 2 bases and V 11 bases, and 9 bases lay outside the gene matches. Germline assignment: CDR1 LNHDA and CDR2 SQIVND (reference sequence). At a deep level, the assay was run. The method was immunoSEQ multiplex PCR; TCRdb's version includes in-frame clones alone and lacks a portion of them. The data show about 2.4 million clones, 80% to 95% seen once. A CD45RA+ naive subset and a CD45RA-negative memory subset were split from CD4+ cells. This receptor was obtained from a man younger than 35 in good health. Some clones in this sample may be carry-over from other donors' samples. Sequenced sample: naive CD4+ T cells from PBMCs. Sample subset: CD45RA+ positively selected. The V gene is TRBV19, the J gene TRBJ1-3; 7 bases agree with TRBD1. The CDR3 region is CASSGDRAGNTIYF. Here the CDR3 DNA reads TGTGCCTCCTCCGGTGACAGGGCTGGAAACACCATATATTTT.